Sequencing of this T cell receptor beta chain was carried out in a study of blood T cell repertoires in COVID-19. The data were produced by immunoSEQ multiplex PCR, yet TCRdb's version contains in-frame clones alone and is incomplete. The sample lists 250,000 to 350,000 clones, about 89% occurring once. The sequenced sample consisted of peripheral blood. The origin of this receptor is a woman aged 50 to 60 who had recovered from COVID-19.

DNA for the CDR3: TGTGCCAGCAGCCACGCCGGGACTAGCGGGCGATACTACGAGCAGTACTTC. Its protein product is CASSHAGTSGRYYEQYF. The rearrangement uses TRBV6-2 or TRBV6-3 and TRBJ2-7; 12 positions agree with TRBD2. V shed 6 bases and J 3 bases; nucleotides not matched to a gene: 12. CDR1 is MNHEY and CDR2 is SVGEGT in the germline V gene. This CDR3 comprises 17 residues.